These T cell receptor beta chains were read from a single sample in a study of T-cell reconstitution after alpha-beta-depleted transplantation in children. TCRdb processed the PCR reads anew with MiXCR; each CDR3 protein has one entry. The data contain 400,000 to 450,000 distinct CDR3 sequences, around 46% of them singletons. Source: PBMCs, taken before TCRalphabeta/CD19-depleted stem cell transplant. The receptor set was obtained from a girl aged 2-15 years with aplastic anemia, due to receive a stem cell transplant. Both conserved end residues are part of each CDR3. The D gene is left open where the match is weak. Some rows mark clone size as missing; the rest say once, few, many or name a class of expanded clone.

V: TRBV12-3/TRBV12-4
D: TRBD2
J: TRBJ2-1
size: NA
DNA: TGTGCCAGCAGTTTGCCCTTTACTAGCGGAGGGGACAATGAGCAGTTCTTC
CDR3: CASSLPFTSGGDNEQFF

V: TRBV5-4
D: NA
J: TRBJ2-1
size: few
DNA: TGTGCCAGCAGCTTGGGACGCCAAGGGGGGATCTTC
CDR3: CASSLGRQGGIF

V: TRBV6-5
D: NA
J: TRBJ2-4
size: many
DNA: TGTGCCAGCAGTTACACGGCGGGTGGTGACATTCAGTACTTC
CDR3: CASSYTAGGDIQYF

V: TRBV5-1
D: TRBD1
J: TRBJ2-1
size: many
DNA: TGCGCCAGCAGCTTTGGGACAGGGTCTAACAATGAGCAGTTCTTC
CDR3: CASSFGTGSNNEQFF

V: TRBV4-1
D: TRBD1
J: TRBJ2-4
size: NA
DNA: TGCGCCAGCAGCCAATTCGACAGGGGCCAAAACATTCAGTACTTC
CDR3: CASSQFDRGQNIQYF

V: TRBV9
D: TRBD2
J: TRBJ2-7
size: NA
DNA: TGTGCCAGCAGCGCGTCCGGGACTAGCGGCTTGTACGAGCAGTACTTC
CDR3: CASSASGTSGLYEQYF

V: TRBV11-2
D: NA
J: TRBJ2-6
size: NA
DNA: TGTGCCAGCAGCTCCCGGACAGGGAGGGGCTCTGGGGCCAACGTCCTGACTTTC
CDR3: CASSSRTGRGSGANVLTF

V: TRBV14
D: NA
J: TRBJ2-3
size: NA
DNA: TGTGCCAGCAGCCCTCCGGGCCAGCCCCCCACAGATACGCAGTATTTT
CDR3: CASSPPGQPPTDTQYF

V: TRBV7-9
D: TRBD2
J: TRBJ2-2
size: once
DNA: TGTGCCAGCAGCTTGCGTGGGGGGGACACCGGGGAGCTGTTTTTT
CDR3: CASSLRGGDTGELFF

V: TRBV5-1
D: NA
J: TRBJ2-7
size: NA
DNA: TGCGCCAGCAGCGTAGCGGGACAGTCTTACGAGCAGTACTTC
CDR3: CASSVAGQSYEQYF

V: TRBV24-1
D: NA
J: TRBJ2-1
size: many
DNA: TGTGCCACCAGTGATTTAAATCGCGTGGGGCCCCAGTTCTTC
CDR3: CATSDLNRVGPQFF

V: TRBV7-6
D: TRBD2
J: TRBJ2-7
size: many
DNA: TGTGCCAGCAGCTTAGTCGATGGACTAGCGGGAGGCCCTTTTTACGAGCAGTACTTC
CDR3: CASSLVDGLAGGPFYEQYF

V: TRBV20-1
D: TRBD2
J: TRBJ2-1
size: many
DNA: TGCAGTGCTAATCCTTATAGCGGGAGCAATGAGCAGTTCTTC
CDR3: CSANPYSGSNEQFF

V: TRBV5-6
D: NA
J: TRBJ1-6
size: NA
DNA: TGTGCCAGCAGCACGGGACACCTAGTTGGCCTCCACTTT
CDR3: CASSTGHLVGLHF

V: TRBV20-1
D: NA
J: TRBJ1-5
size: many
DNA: TGCAGTGCCCCAAATCCTTTAGCAAATCAGCCCCAGCATTTT
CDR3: CSAPNPLANQPQHF

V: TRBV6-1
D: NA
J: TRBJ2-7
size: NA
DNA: TGTGCCAGCAACGGTTCTCCCTTCACCTACGAGCAGTACTTC
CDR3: CASNGSPFTYEQYF

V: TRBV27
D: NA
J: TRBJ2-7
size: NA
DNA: TGTGCCAGCAGTTCAGGGGACGGGGGGATCTACGAGCAGTACTTC
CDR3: CASSSGDGGIYEQYF

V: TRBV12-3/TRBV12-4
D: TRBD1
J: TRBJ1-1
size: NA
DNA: TGTGCCAGCACCTTGGACAGGAGGAACACTGAAGCTTTCTTT
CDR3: CASTLDRRNTEAFF

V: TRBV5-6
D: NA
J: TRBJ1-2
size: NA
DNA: TGTGCCAGCAGTATGGGGGCAGCCTATGGCTACACCTTC
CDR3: CASSMGAAYGYTF

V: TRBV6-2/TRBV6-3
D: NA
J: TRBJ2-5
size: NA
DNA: TGTGCCAGCAGATTGGGGTACGGGACGGAGACCCAGTACTTC
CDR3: CASRLGYGTETQYF

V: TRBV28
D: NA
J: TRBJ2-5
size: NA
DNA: TGTGCCAGCAGTTTTGAGGCAGGACAAGAGACCCAGTACTTC
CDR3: CASSFEAGQETQYF

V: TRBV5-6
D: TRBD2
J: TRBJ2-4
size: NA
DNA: TGTGCCAGCAGCTGGGGACTAGCGGCCAAAAACATTCAGTACTTC
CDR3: CASSWGLAAKNIQYF

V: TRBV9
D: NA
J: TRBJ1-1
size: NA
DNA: TGTGCCAGCAGCGTAGGAATAGGGGCAGGGAAGAACACTGAAGCTTTCTTT
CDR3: CASSVGIGAGKNTEAFF

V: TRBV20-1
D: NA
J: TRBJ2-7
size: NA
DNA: TGCAGTGCTGGAGAGTCGGCATGGGCCTACGAGCAGTACTTC
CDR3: CSAGESAWAYEQYF

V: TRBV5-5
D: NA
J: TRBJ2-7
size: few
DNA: TGTGCCAGCAGCTTGGAGACCCTTGGGGGCGAGCAGTACTTC
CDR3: CASSLETLGGEQYF

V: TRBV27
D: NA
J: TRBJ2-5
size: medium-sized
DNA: TGTGCCAGCAGTTTATCAGTCCTGTCGGGAGAGACCCAGTACTTC
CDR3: CASSLSVLSGETQYF

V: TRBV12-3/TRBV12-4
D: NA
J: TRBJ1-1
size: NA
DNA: TGTGCCAGCAGTTTTCAAGTGGGGGGTGGGAACACTGAAGCTTTCTTT
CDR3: CASSFQVGGGNTEAFF

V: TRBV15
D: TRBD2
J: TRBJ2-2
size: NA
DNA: TGTGCCACCAGCGGCGCTAGCGGGAGGGAGGCCGGGGAGCTGTTTTTT
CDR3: CATSGASGREAGELFF

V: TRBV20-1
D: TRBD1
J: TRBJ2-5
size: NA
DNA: TGCAGTGCTCCGGACAGGGGAGAGACCCAGTACTTC
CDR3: CSAPDRGETQYF

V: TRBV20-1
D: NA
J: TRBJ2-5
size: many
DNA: TGCAGTGCCCGTCACCTCGAGGGGACCCAGTACTTC
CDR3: CSARHLEGTQYF

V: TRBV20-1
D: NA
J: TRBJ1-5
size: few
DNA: TGCAGTGCTAGGAAAAGCAATCAGCCCCAGCATTTT
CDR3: CSARKSNQPQHF

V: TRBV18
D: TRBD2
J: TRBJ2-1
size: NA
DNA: TGTGCCAGCCGATTGACTAGCGGGAGATGGAATGAGCAGTTCTTC
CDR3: CASRLTSGRWNEQFF

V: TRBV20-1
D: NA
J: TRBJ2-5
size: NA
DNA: TGCAGTGCTAGCAAACACCGGGACGACCAAGAGACCCAGTACTTC
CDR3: CSASKHRDDQETQYF

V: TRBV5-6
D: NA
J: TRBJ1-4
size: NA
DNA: TGTGCCAGCAGCGGTGGAAGAATAGATAACCCAACTAATGAAAAACTGTTTTTT
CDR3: CASSGGRIDNPTNEKLFF

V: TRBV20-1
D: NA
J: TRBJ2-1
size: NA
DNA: TGCAGTGCTAGAGGTAGACCCGACAATGAGCAGTTCTTC
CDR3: CSARGRPDNEQFF

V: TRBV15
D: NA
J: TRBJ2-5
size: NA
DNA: TGTGCCACCAGCACCAGGGAGGTGGAGACCCAGTACTTC
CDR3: CATSTREVETQYF

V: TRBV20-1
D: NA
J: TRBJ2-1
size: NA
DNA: TGCAGTGCTAGAGATTTTCTAGGGGACACCTACAATGAGCAGTTCTTC
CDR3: CSARDFLGDTYNEQFF

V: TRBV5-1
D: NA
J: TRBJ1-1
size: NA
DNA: TGCGCCAGCAGCTTGGCTGAACCGGGCGCTGAAGCTTTCTTT
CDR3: CASSLAEPGAEAFF

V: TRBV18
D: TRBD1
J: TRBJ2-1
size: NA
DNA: TGTGCCAGCTCAAAGGGGGCCGATGAGCAGTTCTTC
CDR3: CASSKGADEQFF

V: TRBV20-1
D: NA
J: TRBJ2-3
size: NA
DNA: TGCAGTGCTAGAGATAGGACGGGGCTCACAGATACGCAGTATTTT
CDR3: CSARDRTGLTDTQYF

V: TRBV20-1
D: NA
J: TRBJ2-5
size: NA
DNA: TGCAGTGCTAGGGACAGCTTTCAAGAGACCCAGTACTTC
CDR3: CSARDSFQETQYF

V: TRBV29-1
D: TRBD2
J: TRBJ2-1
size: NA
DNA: TGCAGCGTCGAGTTAGCGGGAGGGCGCTCCTACAATGAGCAGTTCTTC
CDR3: CSVELAGGRSYNEQFF

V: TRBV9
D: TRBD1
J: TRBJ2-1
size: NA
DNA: TGTGCCAGCAGCGTAGGAGACAGGGAATTTCGAGAGCAGTTCTTC
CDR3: CASSVGDREFREQFF